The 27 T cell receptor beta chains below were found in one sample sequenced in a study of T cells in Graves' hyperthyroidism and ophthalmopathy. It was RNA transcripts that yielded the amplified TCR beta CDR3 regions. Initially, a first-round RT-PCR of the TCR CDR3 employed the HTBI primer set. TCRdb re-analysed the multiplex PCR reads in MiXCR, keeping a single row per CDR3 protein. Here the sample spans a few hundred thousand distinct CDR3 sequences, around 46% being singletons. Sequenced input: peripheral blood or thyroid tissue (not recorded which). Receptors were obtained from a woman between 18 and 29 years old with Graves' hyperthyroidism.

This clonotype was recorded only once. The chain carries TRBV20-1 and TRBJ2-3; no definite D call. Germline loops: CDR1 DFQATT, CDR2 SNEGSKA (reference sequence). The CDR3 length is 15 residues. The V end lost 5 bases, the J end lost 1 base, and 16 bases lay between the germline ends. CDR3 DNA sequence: TGCAGTGCTCCCCCTTCGACTGGCGGCACAGATACGCAGTATTTT. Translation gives CSAPPSTGGTDTQYF.

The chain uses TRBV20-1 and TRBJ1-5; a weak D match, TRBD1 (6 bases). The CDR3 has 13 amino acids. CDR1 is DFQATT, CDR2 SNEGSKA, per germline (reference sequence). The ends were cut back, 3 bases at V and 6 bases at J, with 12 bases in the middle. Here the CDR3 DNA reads TGCAGTGCTAGGGGAGGGGGGACTCAGCCCCAGCATTTT. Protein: CSARGGGTQPQHF.

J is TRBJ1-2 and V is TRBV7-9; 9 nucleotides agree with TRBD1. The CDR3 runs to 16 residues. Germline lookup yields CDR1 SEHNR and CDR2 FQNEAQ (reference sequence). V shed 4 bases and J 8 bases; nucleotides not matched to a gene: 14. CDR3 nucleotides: TGTGCCAGCAGCTATAGCGGGACAGGGTTGACGGGGGGCTACACCTTC. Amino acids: CASSYSGTGLTGGYTF.

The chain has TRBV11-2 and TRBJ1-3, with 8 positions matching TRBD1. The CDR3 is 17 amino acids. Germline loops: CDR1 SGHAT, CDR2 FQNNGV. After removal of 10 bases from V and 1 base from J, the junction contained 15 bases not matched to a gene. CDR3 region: CATMPRQGRLSGNTIYF. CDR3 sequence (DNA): TGTGCCACCATGCCTCGACAGGGGAGGTTATCTGGAAACACCATATATTTT.

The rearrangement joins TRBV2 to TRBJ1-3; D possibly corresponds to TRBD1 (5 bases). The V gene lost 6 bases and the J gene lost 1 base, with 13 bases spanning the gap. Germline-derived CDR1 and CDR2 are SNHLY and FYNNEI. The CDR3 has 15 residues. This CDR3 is CASRGTSFSGNTIYF. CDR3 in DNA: TGTGCCAGCAGGGGGACTAGCTTTTCTGGAAACACCATATATTTT.

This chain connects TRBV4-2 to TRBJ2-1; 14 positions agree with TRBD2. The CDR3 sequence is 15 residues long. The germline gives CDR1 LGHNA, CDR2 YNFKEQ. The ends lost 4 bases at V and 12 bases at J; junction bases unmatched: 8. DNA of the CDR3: TGTGCCAGCAGCCCGGGACTAGCGGGAGTACGTGGGCAGTTCTTC. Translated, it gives CASSPGLAGVRGQFF.

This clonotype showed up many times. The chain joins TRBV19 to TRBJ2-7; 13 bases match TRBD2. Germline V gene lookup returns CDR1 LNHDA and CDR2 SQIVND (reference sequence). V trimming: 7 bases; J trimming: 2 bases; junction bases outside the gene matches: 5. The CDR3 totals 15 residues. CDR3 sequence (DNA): TGTGCCAGTACCTCCGGGACTAGCGGGACCTACGAGCAGTACTTC. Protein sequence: CASTSGTSGTYEQYF.

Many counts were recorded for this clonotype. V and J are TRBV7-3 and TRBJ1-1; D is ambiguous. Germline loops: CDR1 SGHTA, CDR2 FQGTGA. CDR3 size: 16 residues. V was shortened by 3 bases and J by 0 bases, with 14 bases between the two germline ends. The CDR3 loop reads CASSFAGDNLNTEAFF. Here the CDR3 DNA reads TGTGCCAGCAGCTTTGCCGGGGATAATCTGAACACTGAAGCTTTCTTT.

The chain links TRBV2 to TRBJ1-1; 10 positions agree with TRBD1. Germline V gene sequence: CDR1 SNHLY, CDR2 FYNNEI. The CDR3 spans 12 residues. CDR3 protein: CAAPGTGVEAFF. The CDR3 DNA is TGTGCTGCCCCCGGGACAGGGGTTGAAGCTTTCTTT.

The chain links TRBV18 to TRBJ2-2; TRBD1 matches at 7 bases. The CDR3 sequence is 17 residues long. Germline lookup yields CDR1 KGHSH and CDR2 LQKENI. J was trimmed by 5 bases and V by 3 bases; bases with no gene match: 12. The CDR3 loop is CASSPTDRAIVTGELFF. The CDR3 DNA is TGTGCCAGCTCACCTACCGACAGGGCGATAGTTACCGGGGAGCTGTTTTTT.

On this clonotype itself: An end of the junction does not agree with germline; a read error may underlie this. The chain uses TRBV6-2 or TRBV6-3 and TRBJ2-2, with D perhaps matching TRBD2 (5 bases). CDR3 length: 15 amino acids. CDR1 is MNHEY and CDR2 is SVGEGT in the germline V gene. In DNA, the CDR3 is TGTGCCAGCAGTTTCGGGGAACCGAACACCGAGGAGCTGTTTTTT. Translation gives CASSFGEPNTEELFF.

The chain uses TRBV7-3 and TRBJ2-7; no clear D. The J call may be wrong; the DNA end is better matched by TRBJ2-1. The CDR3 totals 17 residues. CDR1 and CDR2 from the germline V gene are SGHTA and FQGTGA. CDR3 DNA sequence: TGTGCCAGCAGCGTGAGTTTGTCCGGGCAGGCCTACAATGAGCAGTTCTTC. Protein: CASSVSLSGQAYNEQFF.

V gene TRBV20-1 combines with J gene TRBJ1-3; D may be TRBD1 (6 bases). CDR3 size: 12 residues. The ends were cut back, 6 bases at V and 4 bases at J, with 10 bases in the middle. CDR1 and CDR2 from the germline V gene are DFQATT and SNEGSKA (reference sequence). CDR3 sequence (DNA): TGCAGTGCCGGGGGGACAGGAAACACCATATATTTT. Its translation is CSAGGTGNTIYF.

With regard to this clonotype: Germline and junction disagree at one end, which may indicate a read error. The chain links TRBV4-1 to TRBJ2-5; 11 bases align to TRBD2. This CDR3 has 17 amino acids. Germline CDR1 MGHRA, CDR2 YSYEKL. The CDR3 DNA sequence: TGCGCCAGCAGCCAGCCAATTCTTCTAGCGGGAGGAGAGGCCCAGTACTTC. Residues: CASSQPILLAGGEAQYF.

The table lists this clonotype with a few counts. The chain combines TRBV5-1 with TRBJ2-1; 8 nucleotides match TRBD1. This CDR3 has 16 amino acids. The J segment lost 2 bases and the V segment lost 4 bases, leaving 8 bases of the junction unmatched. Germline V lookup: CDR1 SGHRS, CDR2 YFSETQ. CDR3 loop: CASSTLGQGAYNEQFF. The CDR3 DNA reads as TGCGCCAGCAGCACCCTCGGACAGGGTGCCTACAATGAGCAGTTCTTC.

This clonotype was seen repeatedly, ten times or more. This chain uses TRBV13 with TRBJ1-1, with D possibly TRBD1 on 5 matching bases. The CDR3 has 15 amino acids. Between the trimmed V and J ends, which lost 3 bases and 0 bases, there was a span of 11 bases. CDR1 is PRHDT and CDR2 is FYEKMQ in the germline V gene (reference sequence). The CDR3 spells CASSLPDSMNTEAFF. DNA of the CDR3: TGTGCCAGCAGCTTGCCTGACAGCATGAACACTGAAGCTTTCTTT.

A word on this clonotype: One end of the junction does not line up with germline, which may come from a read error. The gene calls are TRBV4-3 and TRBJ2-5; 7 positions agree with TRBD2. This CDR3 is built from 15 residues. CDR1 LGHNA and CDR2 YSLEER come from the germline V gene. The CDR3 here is CASSQEAGVADTQYF. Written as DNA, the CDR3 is TGCGCCAGCAGCCAAGAGGCGGGAGTGGCCGATACGCAGTATTTC.

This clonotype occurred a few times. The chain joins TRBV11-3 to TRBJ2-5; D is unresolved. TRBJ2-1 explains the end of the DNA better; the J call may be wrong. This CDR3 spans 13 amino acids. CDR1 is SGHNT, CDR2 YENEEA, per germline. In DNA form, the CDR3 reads TGTGCCAGTAGTATTGAGCGCCGCTTACAGCAGTTCTTC. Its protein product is CASSIERRLQQFF.

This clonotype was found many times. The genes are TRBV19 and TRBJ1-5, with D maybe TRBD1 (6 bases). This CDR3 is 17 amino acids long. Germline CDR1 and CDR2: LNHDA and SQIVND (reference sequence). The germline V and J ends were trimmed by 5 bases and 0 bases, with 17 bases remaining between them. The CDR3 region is CASSVRDTHFSNQPQHF. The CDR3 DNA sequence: TGTGCCAGTAGTGTCCGGGACACACACTTTAGCAATCAGCCCCAGCATTTT.

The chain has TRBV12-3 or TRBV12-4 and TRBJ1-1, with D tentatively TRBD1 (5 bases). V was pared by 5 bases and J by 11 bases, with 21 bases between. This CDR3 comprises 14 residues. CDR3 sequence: CASSTEGSTTGAFF. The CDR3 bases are TGTGCCAGCAGTACCGAGGGGTCGACCACTGGCGCTTTCTTT.

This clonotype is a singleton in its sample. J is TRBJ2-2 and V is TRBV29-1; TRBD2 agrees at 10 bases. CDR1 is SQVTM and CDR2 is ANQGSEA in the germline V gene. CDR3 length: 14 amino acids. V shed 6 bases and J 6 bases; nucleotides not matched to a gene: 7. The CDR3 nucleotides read TGCAGCGTGAGGGTAGCGGGAGGATCCGGGGAGCTGTTTTTT. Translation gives CSVRVAGGSGELFF.

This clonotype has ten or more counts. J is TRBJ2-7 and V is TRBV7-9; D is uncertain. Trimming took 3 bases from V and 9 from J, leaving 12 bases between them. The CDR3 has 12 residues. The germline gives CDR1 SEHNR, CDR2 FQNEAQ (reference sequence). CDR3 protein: CASSFPLSGQYF. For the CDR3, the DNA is TGTGCCAGCAGCTTCCCCCTTTCGGGGCAGTACTTC.

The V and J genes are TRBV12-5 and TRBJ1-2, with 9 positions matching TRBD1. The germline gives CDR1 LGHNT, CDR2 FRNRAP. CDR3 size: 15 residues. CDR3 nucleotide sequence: TGTGCCAGCAGCGTGGGGGACAGGGATAACTATGGCTACACCTTC. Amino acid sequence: CASSVGDRDNYGYTF.

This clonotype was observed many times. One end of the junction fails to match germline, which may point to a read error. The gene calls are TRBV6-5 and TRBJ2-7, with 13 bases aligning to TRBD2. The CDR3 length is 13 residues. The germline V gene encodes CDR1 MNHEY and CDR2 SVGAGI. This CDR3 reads CASSYGRTSGRTF. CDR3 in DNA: TGTGCCAGCAGTTACGGGAGGACTAGCGGGAGAACCTTC.

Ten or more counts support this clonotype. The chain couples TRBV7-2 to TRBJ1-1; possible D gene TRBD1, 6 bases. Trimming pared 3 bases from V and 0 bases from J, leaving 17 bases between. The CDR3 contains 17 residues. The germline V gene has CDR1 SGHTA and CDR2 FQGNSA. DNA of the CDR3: TGTGCCAGCAGCTTGCGTGGAGGGGGGTATATGAACACTGAAGCTTTCTTT. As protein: CASSLRGGGYMNTEAFF.

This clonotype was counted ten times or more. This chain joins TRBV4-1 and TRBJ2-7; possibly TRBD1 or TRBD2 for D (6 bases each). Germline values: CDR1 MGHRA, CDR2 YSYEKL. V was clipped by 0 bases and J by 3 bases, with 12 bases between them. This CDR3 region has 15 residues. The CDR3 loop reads CASSQEGGSDYEQYF. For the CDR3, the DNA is TGCGCCAGCAGCCAAGAAGGGGGGTCCGACTACGAGCAGTACTTC.

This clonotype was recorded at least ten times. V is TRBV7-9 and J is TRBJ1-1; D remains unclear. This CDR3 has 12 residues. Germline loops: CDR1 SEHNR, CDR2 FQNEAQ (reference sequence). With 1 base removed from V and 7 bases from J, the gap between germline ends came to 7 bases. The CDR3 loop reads CASSLVSLEAFF. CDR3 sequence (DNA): TGTGCCAGCAGCTTAGTCAGTCTTGAAGCTTTCTTT.